This T cell receptor (beta chain) emerged from a study of vaccination and CD4 T cells after COVID-19. Overall study: The post-COVID sampling time was a median about 100 days after diagnosis, ranging from 35 to 161. The stimulating agents, overlapping spike peptides, came from SARS-CoV-2, HCoV-NL63, HCoV-OC43 and HCoV-229E.

The Oncomine TCR Beta short-read assay sequenced DNA from cultured CD4+ T cells. Investigators obtained genomic DNA by extraction from cultured CD4+ T cells. TCRdb re-derived calls from the PCR reads in MiXCR, one entry per CDR3 protein. Here the sample spans about 12,000 distinct CDR3 sequences, 55% to 80% being singletons. Overall study results and limits: Median about 86% of reactive clones detected in convalescent patients emerged only post-vaccination.

Treatment here: approximately 10-day PBMC culture with coronavirus spike peptide pools or control peptides (ViraFEST assay). As to this clonotype: Its antigen is undetermined.

This CDR3 is built from 13 residues. Germline-derived CDR1 and CDR2 are SGDLS and YYNGEE. The germline V and J ends were trimmed by 4 bases and 4 bases, with 9 bases remaining between them. Sequencing used CD4+ T cells from blood, cultured in vitro, obtained before SARS-CoV-2 vaccination. This TCR was recovered from a human donor who had recovered from COVID-19. The chain is built from TRBV9 and TRBJ1-5; D may be TRBD1 (5 bases). The CDR3 DNA sequence: TGTGCCAGCAGCTCGGGACCTAATCAGCCCCAGCATTTT. Its protein product is CASSSGPNQPQHF.